This T cell receptor beta chain appears in the sequencing data of a study of blood T cell repertoires in COVID-19. Overall study context: PBMCs, B-cell-depleted T cells, or T cells were the source of the cDNA or gDNA that made up the material.

The authors' processing: Amplification of reference gene primers provided the estimated nucleated cell counts. Some clones are missing from TCRdb's copy, which holds only in-frame ones; the method was immunoSEQ multiplex PCR. The DNA gave D and trimming, while V, J and clone size come from that table. The sample comprises tens of thousands of clones, about four fifths of which are singletons, and about 14% rests with the top ten. This clone was found once. The sequence came from a middle-aged man with active or convalescent COVID-19. Sequenced sample: peripheral blood.

The CDR3 DNA reads TGTGCCAGCAGTTACTCGGGGCGGACTAATGAAAAACTGTTTTTT. This gives the protein CASSYSGRTNEKLFF. The chain uses TRBV6-5 and TRBJ1-4, with D possibly matching TRBD1 (5 bases). Trimming took 0 bases from V and 2 from J, leaving 7 bases between them. The V gene's germline CDR1 is MNHEY and CDR2 SVGAGI. The CDR3 has 15 amino acids.